This TCR beta chain derives from a study of blood T cell repertoires in COVID-19. About the research overall: There were acute and convalescent COVID-19 samples, and they came from the United States, Italy and Spain.

There are 16 residues in the CDR3. V lost 4 bases to trimming and J lost 3 bases; unmatched junction nucleotides: 9. Germline V gene lookup returns CDR1 SGHDT and CDR2 YYEEEE. Original methodology: For nucleated cells, counts were estimated from reference gene primer amplification. Some clones are missing from TCRdb's copy, which holds only in-frame ones; the method was immunoSEQ multiplex PCR. V and J calls and clone size follow that table, whereas D and trimming were derived from the DNA. The data show roughly 130,000 clones, roughly 88% seen once. The chain employs TRBV5-6 and TRBJ1-4; TRBD1 aligns across 7 bases. This clonotype originated in a man in his forties with acute or convalescent COVID-19. The sample taken for sequencing was peripheral blood. The DNA of the CDR3 is TGTGCCAGCAGCGGGGGCGGGGACAGCCCTAATGAAAAACTGTTTTTT. This encodes CASSGGGDSPNEKLFF.